This TCR beta chain derives from a study of T-cell memory formation after mild COVID-19. About the research overall: TCR clusters were mostly confined to one donor each.

TCRdb redid the calling of the 5' RACE reads with MiXCR, one entry per CDR3 protein. The sample comprises 550,000 to 700,000 distinct CDR3 sequences, more than 15% of which are singletons, and around 12% rests with the top ten. The origin of this receptor is an adult woman who had mild COVID-19 (a few samples of this study predate the infection). Cell type and time point are not known. Sequencing was performed on PBMCs or a T cell subset sorted from them (not recorded which).

CDR3 DNA sequence: TGTGCCAGCAGCTTTACTAGCGGGAGAGTCAATGAGCAGTTCTTC. Protein product: CASSFTSGRVNEQFF. This chain links TRBV7-2 with TRBJ2-1; 11 nucleotides agree with TRBD2. Germline CDR1 SGHTA, CDR2 FQGNSA. Trimming took 3 bases from V and 6 from J; bases not matched to a gene: 4. The CDR3 sequence is 15 residues long.